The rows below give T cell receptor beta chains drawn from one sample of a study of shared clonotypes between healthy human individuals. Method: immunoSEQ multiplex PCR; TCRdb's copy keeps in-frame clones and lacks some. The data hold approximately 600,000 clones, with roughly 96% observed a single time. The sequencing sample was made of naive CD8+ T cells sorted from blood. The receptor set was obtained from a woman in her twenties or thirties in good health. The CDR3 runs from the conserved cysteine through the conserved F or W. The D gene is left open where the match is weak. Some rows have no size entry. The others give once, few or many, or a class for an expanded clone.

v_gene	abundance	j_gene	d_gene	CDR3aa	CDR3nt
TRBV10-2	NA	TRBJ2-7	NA	CATYASSYEQYF	TGCGCCACTTATGCGAGTTCCTACGAGCAGTACTTC
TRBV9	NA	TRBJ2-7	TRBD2	CASSVGLAATYEQYF	TGTGCCAGCAGCGTAGGACTAGCGGCTACCTACGAGCAGTACTTC
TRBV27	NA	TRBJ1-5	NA	CASSPGGATQHF	TGTGCCAGCAGCCCCGGGGGGGCGACCCAGCATTTT
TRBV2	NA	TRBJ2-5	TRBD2	CASSEEVGLAYQETQYF	TGTGCCAGCAGTGAAGAGGTCGGACTAGCGTACCAAGAGACCCAGTACTTC
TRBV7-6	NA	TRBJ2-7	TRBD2	CASSLVTSGRNEQYF	TGTGCCAGCAGCTTAGTGACTAGCGGGAGGAATGAGCAGTACTTC
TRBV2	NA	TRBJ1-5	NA	CASSEAGQPQHF	TGTGCCAGCAGTGAAGCGGGGCAGCCCCAGCATTTT
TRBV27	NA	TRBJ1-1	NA	CASSFGGDYTEAFF	TGTGCCAGCAGTTTCGGGGGAGACTACACTGAAGCTTTCTTT
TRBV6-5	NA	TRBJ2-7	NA	CASSYGALGDEQYF	TGTGCCAGCAGTTACGGCGCCCTGGGGGACGAGCAGTACTTC
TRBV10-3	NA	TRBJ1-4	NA	CAISGAGLGTNEKLFF	TGTGCCATCAGTGGAGCAGGGCTGGGAACTAATGAAAAACTGTTTTTT
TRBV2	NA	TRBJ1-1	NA	CASTWGSMNTEAFF	TGTGCCTCCACATGGGGCAGCATGAACACTGAAGCTTTCTTT
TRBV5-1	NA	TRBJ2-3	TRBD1	CASSFAGRTGITDTQYF	TGCGCCAGCAGCTTTGCCGGTCGGACAGGCATCACAGATACGCAGTATTTT
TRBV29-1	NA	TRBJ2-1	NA	CSVGAPLGNEQFF	TGCAGCGTTGGGGCCCCGCTAGGGAATGAGCAGTTCTTC
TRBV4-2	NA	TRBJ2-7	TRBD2	CASSQELAGVEQYF	TGTGCCAGCAGCCAAGAACTAGCGGGAGTCGAGCAGTACTTC
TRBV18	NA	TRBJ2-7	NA	CASSPGFTGVNEQYF	TGTGCCAGCTCACCAGGGTTTACGGGAGTGAACGAGCAGTACTTC
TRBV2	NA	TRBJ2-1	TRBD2	CASSGGLAGSSYNEQFF	TGTGCCAGCAGTGGGGGACTAGCGGGGAGCTCCTACAATGAGCAGTTCTTC
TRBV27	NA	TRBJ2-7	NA	CASSSGLRYEQYF	TGTGCCAGCAGTTCAGGGCTAAGGTACGAGCAGTACTTC
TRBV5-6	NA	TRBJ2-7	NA	CASSLVNSYEQYF	TGTGCCAGCAGCTTGGTCAATTCCTACGAGCAGTACTTC
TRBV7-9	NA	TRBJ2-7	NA	CASSPSVFYEQYF	TGTGCCAGCAGTCCTTCGGTCTTCTACGAGCAGTACTTC
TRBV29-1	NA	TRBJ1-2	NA	CSVEGTAYGYTF	TGCAGCGTTGAAGGGACAGCCTATGGCTACACCTTC
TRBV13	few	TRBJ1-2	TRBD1	CASSALQGATDGYTF	TGTGCCAGCAGCGCACTACAGGGGGCGACTGATGGCTACACCTTC
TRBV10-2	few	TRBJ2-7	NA	CASSLVGSYEQYF	TGCGCCAGCAGCCTGGTGGGGAGCTACGAGCAGTACTTC
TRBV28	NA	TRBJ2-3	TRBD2	CASVASGIGGDTQYF	TGTGCAAGTGTGGCTAGCGGGATAGGGGGAGATACGCAGTATTTT